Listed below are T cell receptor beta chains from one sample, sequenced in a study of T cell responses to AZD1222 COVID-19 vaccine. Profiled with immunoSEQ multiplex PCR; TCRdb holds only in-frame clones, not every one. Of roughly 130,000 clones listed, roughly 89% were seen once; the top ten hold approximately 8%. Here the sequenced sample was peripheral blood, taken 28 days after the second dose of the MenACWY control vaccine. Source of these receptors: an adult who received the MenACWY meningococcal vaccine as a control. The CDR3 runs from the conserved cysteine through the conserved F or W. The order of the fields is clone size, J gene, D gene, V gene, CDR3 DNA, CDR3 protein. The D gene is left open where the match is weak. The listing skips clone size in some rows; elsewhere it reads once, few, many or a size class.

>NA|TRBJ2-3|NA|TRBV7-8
TGTGCCAGCAGCCCGACGTGGGGGACTACGCAGTATTTT
CASSPTWGTTQYF
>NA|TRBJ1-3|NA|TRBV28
TGTGCCAGCAGTTCAGGGGGAAACACCATATATTTT
CASSSGGNTIYF
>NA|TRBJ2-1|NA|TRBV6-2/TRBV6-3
TGTGCCAGCAGTTACAGAGACTACTACAATGAGCAGTTCTTC
CASSYRDYYNEQFF
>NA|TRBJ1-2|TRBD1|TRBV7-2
TGTGCCAGCAGACAACAGGGGATCGACTATGGCTACACCTTC
CASRQQGIDYGYTF
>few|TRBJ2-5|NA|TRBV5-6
TGTGCCAGCAGCTTGGACCAAGAGACCCAGTACTTC
CASSLDQETQYF
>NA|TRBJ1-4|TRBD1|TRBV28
TGTGCCAGCAGGGGGGACAGCTTTAATGAAAAACTGTTTTTT
CASRGDSFNEKLFF
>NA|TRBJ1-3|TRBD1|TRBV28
TGTGCCAGCAGTCGACGACAGGGAGTAGATGGAAACACCATATATTTT
CASSRRQGVDGNTIYF
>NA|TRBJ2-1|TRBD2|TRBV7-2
TGTGCCAGCAGCTTACTAGCGGGGGGGCTGTCGTTCTTC
CASSLLAGGLSFF
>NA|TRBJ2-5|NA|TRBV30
TGTGCCTGGACAGGAGCAGAGACCCAGTACTTC
CAWTGAETQYF
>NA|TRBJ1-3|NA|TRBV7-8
TGTGCCAGCAGCCTAATGGGATCAGGAAACACCATATATTTT
CASSLMGSGNTIYF
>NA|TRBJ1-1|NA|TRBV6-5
TGTGCCAGTGAGGGGGTTGGCACTGAAGCTTTCTTT
CASEGVGTEAFF
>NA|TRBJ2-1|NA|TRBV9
TGTGCCAGCAGCGTAGGAGGGTCACCCTTCTCCTACAATGAGCAGTTCTTC
CASSVGGSPFSYNEQFF
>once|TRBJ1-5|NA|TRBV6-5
TGTGCCAGTGAAACCAGGGGAAGTCAGCCCCAGCATTTT
CASETRGSQPQHF
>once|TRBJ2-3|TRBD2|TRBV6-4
TGTGCCAGCAGTGACACGACTAGCGGTACAGATACGCAGTATTTT
CASSDTTSGTDTQYF
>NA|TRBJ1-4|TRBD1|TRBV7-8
TGTGCCAGCAGCCCCTACTCGACAGGGGGCAGAGAAAAACTGTTTTTT
CASSPYSTGGREKLFF
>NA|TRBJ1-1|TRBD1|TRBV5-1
TGCGCCAGCAGCTTGGCCGGGACAGGGAACACTGAAGCTTTCTTT
CASSLAGTGNTEAFF
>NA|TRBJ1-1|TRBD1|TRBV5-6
TGTGCCAGCAGCTTGGCAGGGGACAGAAAGTTGAACACTGAAGCTTTCTTT
CASSLAGDRKLNTEAFF
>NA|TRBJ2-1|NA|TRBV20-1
TGCAGTGCTAGTGGGGACCTGTACAATGAGCAGTTCTTC
CSASGDLYNEQFF
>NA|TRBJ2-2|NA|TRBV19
TGTGCCAGTGGGGAAAGCGGACGGGGTGAGGACACCGGGGAGCTGTTTTTT
CASGESGRGEDTGELFF
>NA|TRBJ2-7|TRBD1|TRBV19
TGTGCCAGTAGTATTAGGGACAGCTACGAGCAGTACTTC
CASSIRDSYEQYF
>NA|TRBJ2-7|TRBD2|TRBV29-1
TGCAGCGTTCAAGGAGGTAGCGGGGGCTCCTACGAGCAGTACTTC
CSVQGGSGGSYEQYF